The subject of this entry is one T cell receptor beta chain. Its antigen is still unknown. The germline V and J ends were trimmed by 0 bases and 0 bases, with 12 bases remaining between them. The CDR3 contains 17 residues. From germline, CDR1 is MNHNS and CDR2 SASEGT. The data belong to a study of cytomegalovirus exposure and HLA in healthy donors. The study's findings and limits: TCR beta chain V- and J-gene trimming was linked, in a later analysis, to a missense variant in DCLRE1C. An observed cluster of highly shared sequence variants was recorded as a likely sequencing artifact. Common viral pathogens seemed to be connected with several of the most significant clusters, according to a later analysis.

Amplification used 60 Vbeta primers and 13 Jbeta primers. Sequenced by immunoSEQ multiplex PCR; TCRdb stores in-frame clones only, minus some. The sample carries about 140,000 clones, roughly two thirds recorded once. The chain joins TRBV6-1 to TRBJ1-3; the D is unclear. This TCR came from a woman between 40 and 55 years old in good health and CMV-seronegative. The sample taken for sequencing was PBMCs. Here the CDR3 reads CASSEAPGTISGNTIYF. CDR3 DNA sequence: TGTGCCAGCAGTGAAGCGCCAGGCACCATCTCTGGAAACACCATATATTTT.